The 18 T cell receptor beta chains below all came from one sample that was sequenced in a study of blood T cell repertoires in COVID-19. Profiling relied on immunoSEQ multiplex PCR, and the TCRdb table lists in-frame clones only, not all of them. Here the sample spans 150,000 or so clones, over 60% being singletons. Specimen: peripheral blood. The receptor source for this set is a woman aged 50 to 60 with active or convalescent COVID-19.

This clone is a singleton in its sample. The CDR3 bases are TGTGCCACCCTGGGTGACAGTACGAACACTGAAGCTTTCTTT. This gives the protein CATLGDSTNTEAFF. V and J are TRBV19 and TRBJ1-1; possible D gene TRBD1, 5 bases. This CDR3 spans 14 amino acids. Trimming took 10 bases from V and 1 from J, leaving 16 bases between them. Germline lookup yields CDR1 LNHDA and CDR2 SQIVND (reference sequence).

In nucleotides, the CDR3 is TGTGCCAGCAGCCCCTACCCGACAGGGGGCGCTGGAACAGATACGCAGTATTTT. Translated: CASSPYPTGGAGTDTQYF. The chain recombines TRBV7-3 with TRBJ2-3, with TRBD1 identical over 10 bases. This CDR3 contains 18 residues. Looked up from germline, CDR1 is SGHTA and CDR2 is FQGTGA. J gave up 3 bases and V 5 bases, and 14 bases lay outside the gene matches.

The chain recombines TRBV27 with TRBJ2-2; tentatively, D is TRBD1 or TRBD2 (6 bases each). Trimming stripped 6 bases from V and 7 bases from J, with 12 bases between. The CDR3 extends over 13 amino acids. CDR1 MNHEY and CDR2 SMNVEV come from the germline V gene (reference sequence). The CDR3 DNA sequence: TGTGCCAGCAGCTTACAGGGAGGCGGGGAGCTGTTTTTT. Amino acid sequence: CASSLQGGGELFF.

The gene calls are TRBV29-1 and TRBJ1-5; D remains unclear. V was pared by 7 bases and J by 2 bases, with 9 bases between. Looked up from germline, CDR1 is SQVTM and CDR2 is ANQGSEA. The CDR3 runs 12 residues. CDR3 sequence reads: CSAQIGNQPQHF. The CDR3 coding sequence is TGCAGCGCACAGATTGGCAATCAGCCCCAGCATTTT.

This clone is a singleton in its sample. This sequence joins TRBV18 and TRBJ2-7; D is perhaps TRBD1 (7 bases). The germline gives CDR1 KGHSH, CDR2 LQKENI. Trimming shortened V by 3 bases and J by 2 bases, and 17 bases separated the two germline ends. The length of the CDR3 is 16 residues. The CDR3 sequence is CASSPQGGPAAYEQYF. CDR3 sequence (DNA): TGTGCCAGCTCACCTCAGGGGGGACCCGCAGCCTACGAGCAGTACTTC.

The chain links TRBV6-5 to TRBJ1-5; D is undetermined. Germline CDR1 is MNHEY and CDR2 is SVGAGI. The CDR3 consists of 15 residues. V was shortened by 7 bases and J by 0 bases, with 13 bases between the two germline ends. Here the CDR3 reads CASTRAVNSNQPQHF. CDR3 sequence (DNA): TGTGCCAGCACGCGGGCAGTTAATAGCAATCAGCCCCAGCATTTT.

The V call is TRBV29-1, the J call TRBJ2-7, with D possibly TRBD1 on 5 matching bases. Germline CDR1 is SQVTM and CDR2 is ANQGSEA. The CDR3 covers 13 residues. Trimming cost V 5 bases and J 2 bases, with 13 bases left between them. The CDR3 DNA reads TGCAGCGTTAGGCACAGGCTTACCTACGAGCAGTACTTC. Encoded protein: CSVRHRLTYEQYF.

The rearrangement joins TRBV6-5 to TRBJ1-2; 10 positions match TRBD1. Germline V lookup: CDR1 MNHEY, CDR2 SVGAGI. CDR3 length: 14 amino acids. Losses at the gene ends were 4 bases for V and 7 bases for J; bases not matched to a gene: 6. The CDR3 DNA reads TGTGCCAGCAGTTGGGGACAGGGGCAGAGTGGCTACACCTTC. Translation: CASSWGQGQSGYTF.

This sequence joins TRBV6-2 or TRBV6-3 and TRBJ2-1, with 14 bases aligning to TRBD2. The length of the CDR3 is 17 residues. The V segment lost 4 bases and the J segment 10 bases; nucleotides outside the gene matches: 12. Germline loops: CDR1 MNHEY, CDR2 SVGEGT. CDR3 in amino acids: CASSLVRTSGRIGEQFF. Written as DNA, the CDR3 is TGTGCCAGCAGTTTAGTGCGGACTAGCGGGAGGATCGGAGAGCAGTTCTTC.

This chain connects TRBV9 to TRBJ1-1; a possible D gene is TRBD1 (6 bases). CDR3 length equals 14 residues. Looked up from germline, CDR1 is SGDLS and CDR2 is YYNGEE. V was cut by 4 bases and J by 4 bases, with 14 bases left in between. The CDR3 DNA is TGTGCCAGCAGCCCGAGGGGGGGTGGCACTGAAGCTTTCTTT. It encodes CASSPRGGGTEAFF.

The chain uses TRBV5-5 and TRBJ1-2; a possible D gene is TRBD1 (6 bases). Germline V lookup: CDR1 SGHKS, CDR2 YYEKEE (reference sequence). V was clipped by 4 bases and J by 6 bases, with 22 bases between them. The CDR3 sequence is 16 residues long. Here the CDR3 reads CASSPGTRGGADGYTF. The CDR3 nucleotides read TGTGCCAGCAGCCCCGGCACAAGGGGGGGGGCGGATGGCTACACCTTC.

The rearrangement uses TRBV9 and TRBJ1-4; TRBD1 matches 7 bases. The CDR3 is 13 residues long. The J segment lost 8 bases and the V segment lost 3 bases, leaving 4 bases of the junction unmatched. CDR1 and CDR2 from the germline V gene are SGDLS and YYNGEE. As DNA, the CDR3 is TGTGCCAGCAGCGAGGGGGCCTACGAAAAACTGTTTTTT. Its protein is CASSEGAYEKLFF.

This sequence joins TRBV2 and TRBJ1-2; D is ambiguous. The V end lost 3 bases, the J end lost 6 bases, and 8 bases lay between the germline ends. Germline loops: CDR1 SNHLY, CDR2 FYNNEI. The CDR3 loop spans 12 amino acids. The CDR3 sequence: CASSEAGNGYTF. The CDR3, as DNA: TGTGCCAGCAGTGAGGCAGGTAATGGCTACACCTTC.

The chain has TRBV4-3 and TRBJ1-3, with a tentative D call TRBD1 (6 bases). Germline V CDR1 and CDR2: LGHNA, YSLEER. Trimming shortened V by 0 bases and J by 4 bases, and 13 bases separated the two germline ends. The CDR3 sequence is 16 residues long. This CDR3 reads CASSQEAGAGGNTIYF. The CDR3 nucleotides read TGCGCCAGCAGCCAAGAGGCGGGGGCAGGGGGAAACACCATATATTTT.

A few counts support this clone. This chain uses TRBV19 with TRBJ1-2; 7 nucleotides agree with TRBD1. The CDR3 has 12 amino acids. Germline CDR1 LNHDA, CDR2 SQIVND (reference sequence). The CDR3 protein is CAASGQNYGYTF. The CDR3 coding sequence is TGTGCAGCCTCGGGACAGAACTATGGCTACACCTTC.

The V and J genes are TRBV6-6 and TRBJ1-6; perhaps TRBD1 as D (5 bases). Germline loops: CDR1 MNHNY, CDR2 SVGAGI (reference sequence). The V end lost 5 bases, the J end lost 7 bases, and 6 bases lay between the germline ends. CDR3 length equals 12 residues. The CDR3 sequence is CASSNRNSPLHF. CDR3 nucleotides: TGTGCCAGCAGTAACAGGAATTCACCCCTCCACTTT.

This clone was picked up a small number of times. The J gene is TRBJ2-1, the V gene TRBV20-1; 10 nucleotides match TRBD2. The CDR3 is made up of 15 amino acids. Trimming at V came to 3 bases and at J to 10 bases, leaving 12 bases not matched to a gene. Germline V lookup: CDR1 DFQATT, CDR2 SNEGSKA (reference sequence). The CDR3 reads CSASRASGRIREQFF. CDR3 nucleotide sequence: TGCAGTGCTAGTAGGGCTAGCGGGAGAATAAGGGAGCAGTTCTTC.

The CDR3 loop is CATSRDMGGSGNYGYTF. DNA for the CDR3: TGTGCCACCAGCAGAGATATGGGGGGATCTGGTAACTATGGCTACACCTTC. V gene TRBV15 combines with J gene TRBJ1-2; perhaps TRBD1 as D (5 bases). Trimming pared 0 bases from V and 1 base from J, leaving 15 bases between. The CDR3 has 17 residues. From germline, CDR1 is LNHNV and CDR2 YYDKDF (reference sequence).